One and the same sample provided the 31 T cell receptor beta chains below, sequenced in a study of response to subunit inactivated influenza vaccine. TCRdb re-called the RT-PCR reads with MiXCR, one entry per CDR3 protein. The table records about 300,000 distinct CDR3 sequences, about 20% of them present only once. The sample consisted of PBMCs from blood, taken less than 22 months after vaccination. These receptors all stem from a man between 45 and 75 years old who received an inactivated influenza vaccine.

In this sample, this clonotype turned up many times. The rearrangement uses TRBV4-3 and TRBJ2-2, with 8 bases lining up with TRBD1. From germline, CDR1 is LGHNA and CDR2 YSLEER. The CDR3 extends over 17 amino acids. With 4 bases clipped from V and 1 base from J, the junction kept 8 bases outside the gene matches. The CDR3: CASSPSTGTGNTGELFF. The CDR3 coding sequence is TGCGCCAGCAGCCCCTCGACCGGGACAGGGAACACCGGGGAGCTGTTTTTT.

This chain uses TRBV20-1 with TRBJ1-1; TRBD1 is a possible D gene (5 bases). V lost 0 bases to trimming and J lost 4 bases, with 15 bases between them. Germline V gene lookup returns CDR1 DFQATT and CDR2 SNEGSKA (reference sequence). The CDR3 totals 15 residues. The CDR3 is CSAREPRGGATEAFF. Written as DNA, the CDR3 is TGCAGTGCTAGAGAGCCGCGGGGAGGGGCCACTGAAGCTTTCTTT.

This clonotype was detected ten times or more. The gene calls are TRBV3-1 and TRBJ1-6; weak D call: TRBD1 (6 bases). Trimming took 5 bases from V and 9 from J, leaving 14 bases between them. This CDR3 comprises 14 residues. Germline V gene data show CDR1 as LGHDT and CDR2 as YNNKEL (reference sequence). As DNA, the CDR3 is TGTGCCAGCAGCTCCCGACAGGCAGGTTCACCCCTCCACTTT. Its protein product is CASSSRQAGSPLHF.

The chain is built from TRBV27 and TRBJ2-7; TRBD2 matches 9 bases. From germline, CDR1 is MNHEY and CDR2 SMNVEV (reference sequence). V lost 6 bases to trimming and J lost 1 base; unmatched junction nucleotides: 4. The CDR3 is made up of 14 amino acids. In DNA form, the CDR3 reads TGTGCCAGCAGCACAGCGGGAGGTTCCTACGAGCAGTACTTC. Its protein product is CASSTAGGSYEQYF.

This clonotype has more than one count but fewer than ten. V gene TRBV3-1 combines with J gene TRBJ2-7, with 7 positions matching TRBD2. Losses at the gene ends were 5 bases for V and 0 bases for J; bases not matched to a gene: 4. The CDR3 runs 14 residues. Germline V gives CDR1 LGHDT, CDR2 YNNKEL (reference sequence). The CDR3 nucleotides read TGTGCCAGCAGCAACCAGCGGGACTCCTACGAGCAGTACTTC. It is translated as CASSNQRDSYEQYF.

Only a few counts were recorded for this clonotype. This chain uses TRBV29-1 with TRBJ2-1, with D hard to call. Germline V CDR1 and CDR2: SQVTM, ANQGSEA. The ends were cut back, 5 bases at V and 6 bases at J, with 17 bases in the middle. The CDR3 is 14 residues long. As DNA, the CDR3 is TGCAGCGTTTTCCTCGCGGAGATTCCCAATGAGCAGTTCTTC. It yields the protein CSVFLAEIPNEQFF.

In its sample, this clonotype was seen a few times. V is TRBV5-1 and J is TRBJ2-1; D unresolved. Trimming removed 0 bases at V and 2 bases at J, with 6 bases between. This CDR3 comprises 14 residues. Germline V gene lookup returns CDR1 SGHRS and CDR2 YFSETQ. CDR3 bases: TGCGCCAGCAGCTTGGCGGCTGCCTACAATGAGCAGTTCTTC. Its protein is CASSLAAAYNEQFF.

The chain carries TRBV6-1 and TRBJ1-5; a weak D match, TRBD1 (6 bases). V lost 2 bases and J lost 6, with 17 bases in between. The germline CDR1 and CDR2 sequences are MNHNS and SASEGT. The CDR3 covers 16 residues. This chain's CDR3 is CASSEPQGNRGQPQHF. CDR3 sequence (DNA): TGTGCCAGCAGTGAACCCCAGGGGAATAGGGGTCAGCCCCAGCATTTT.

This clonotype was seen only a few times. The V call is TRBV2, the J call TRBJ1-6; a weak D match, TRBD1 (5 bases). The germline CDR1 and CDR2 sequences are SNHLY and FYNNEI. Trimming removed 5 bases from V and 7 bases from J, with 15 bases in between. This CDR3 comprises 15 residues. CDR3 amino acids: CASSQIKGRNSPLHF. The DNA of the CDR3 is TGTGCCAGCAGTCAAATCAAGGGGCGAAATTCACCCCTCCACTTT. The full variable domain, completed using reference TRBV2 and TRBJ1-6, is EPEVTQTPSHQVTQMGQEVILRCVPISNHLYFYWYRQILGQKVEFLVSFYNNEISEKSEIFDDQFSVERPDGSNFTLKIRSTKLEDSAMYFCASSQIKGRNSPLHFGNGTRLTVT.

This chain joins TRBV12-3 or TRBV12-4 and TRBJ2-3, with D unresolved. The CDR3 runs 12 residues. V was shortened by 3 bases and J by 6 bases, with 7 bases between the two germline ends. DNA of the CDR3: TGTGCCAGCAGTTTCCCTGGGGATACGCAGTATTTT. Translated, it gives CASSFPGDTQYF.

This clonotype was picked up a small number of times. The chain uses TRBV7-2 and TRBJ2-2; D is uncertain. V dropped 4 bases and J dropped 5 bases, with 11 bases sitting between them. The germline V gene has CDR1 SGHTA and CDR2 FQGNSA. The CDR3 loop spans 14 amino acids. CDR3 sequence reads: CASSSRVATGELFF. The CDR3 DNA sequence: TGTGCCAGCAGCTCTAGGGTCGCAACCGGGGAGCTGTTTTTT. Based on the CDR3 plus reference TRBV7-2 and TRBJ2-2, the full variable domain is GAGVSQSPSNKVTEKGKDVELRCDPISGHTALYWYRQSLGQGLEFLIYFQGNSAPDKSGLPSDRFSAERTGGSVSTLTIQRTQQEDSAVYLCASSSRVATGELFFGEGSRLTVL.

This clonotype was picked up a small number of times. The chain is built from TRBV5-1 and TRBJ1-4; D not certain. This CDR3 has 14 residues. The germline V gene has CDR1 SGHRS and CDR2 YFSETQ. V lost 0 bases to trimming and J lost 8 bases, with 11 bases between them. As DNA, the CDR3 is TGCGCCAGCAGCTTGGGAATGAGGATGGAAAAACTGTTTTTT. Amino acid sequence: CASSLGMRMEKLFF.

This clonotype appeared a few times. This chain connects TRBV21-1 to TRBJ1-1; the table's D call TRBD1 went unverified against the DNA. TRBV21-1 is a documented pseudogene. CDR3 size: 15 residues. The DNA for the CDR3 is TGTGCCAGCAGCAAAAGGAGGGACAGGGACACTGAAGCTTTCTTT. Encoded protein: CASSKRRDRDTEAFF.

The chain couples TRBV20-1 to TRBJ2-2; 13 bases agree with TRBD2. The germline V gene encodes CDR1 DFQATT and CDR2 SNEGSKA (reference sequence). The CDR3 has 16 amino acids. V was pared by 1 base and J by 5 bases, with 4 bases of the junction left unmatched. The CDR3: CSARGTSGSRTGELFF. CDR3 nucleotides: TGCAGTGCTAGAGGGACTAGCGGGAGTCGGACCGGGGAGCTGTTTTTT.

The chain carries TRBV20-1 and TRBJ2-5; 8 bases fit TRBD2. The germline gives CDR1 DFQATT, CDR2 SNEGSKA (reference sequence). J was trimmed by 1 base and V by 6 bases; bases with no gene match: 10. The CDR3 totals 15 residues. CDR3 nucleotides: TGCAGTGCACAACTGCTAGCGGGCCGCCAAGAGACCCAGTACTTC. This gives the protein CSAQLLAGRQETQYF.

The rearrangement uses TRBV5-1 and TRBJ2-1; D might be TRBD2 (6 bases). Germline CDR1 reads SGHRS; CDR2 reads YFSETQ. The germline V and J ends were trimmed by 1 base and 8 bases, with 10 bases remaining between them. The CDR3 consists of 13 residues. The CDR3 DNA is TGCGCCAGCAGCTTGAGGAGGGGCTATGAGCAGTTCTTC. This encodes CASSLRRGYEQFF.

V and J are TRBV7-8 and TRBJ1-5; no clear D. The CDR3 is made up of 15 amino acids. CDR1 is SGHVS and CDR2 is FQNEAQ in the germline V gene. V lost 4 bases, J lost 1 base, and 11 bases lay in between. The CDR3 is CASSSLGLSNQPQHF. DNA for the CDR3: TGTGCCAGCAGCTCCTTGGGGTTGAGCAATCAGCCCCAGCATTTT.

The chain employs TRBV15 and TRBJ2-6; D uncertain. Germline V gives CDR1 LNHNV, CDR2 YYDKDF (reference sequence). This CDR3 spans 15 amino acids. With 3 bases removed from V and 4 bases from J, the gap between germline ends came to 10 bases. The CDR3 sequence is CATSSLRSGANVLTF. As DNA, the CDR3 is TGTGCCACCAGCAGCCTCAGGTCCGGGGCCAACGTCCTGACTTTC. The full variable domain, completed using reference TRBV15 and TRBJ2-6, is DAMVIQNPRYQVTQFGKPVTLSCSQTLNHNVMYWYQQKSSQAPKLLFHYYDKDFNNEADTPDNFQSRRPNTSFCFLDIRSPGLGDTAMYLCATSSLRSGANVLTFGAGSRLTVL.

This clonotype was counted only a few times. The J gene is TRBJ2-1, the V gene TRBV30; D is ambiguous. Deletions cut 4 bases from V and 3 bases from J, with 4 bases between. Germline lookup yields CDR1 GTSNPN and CDR2 SVGIG (reference sequence). This CDR3 is 11 amino acids long. The DNA for the CDR3 is TGTGCCTGGAATCACTACAATGAGCAGTTCTTC. It encodes CAWNHYNEQFF.

This clonotype was detected a few times. The gene calls are TRBV6-1 and TRBJ1-4; no clear D gene. This CDR3 has 16 amino acids. Trimming took off 5 bases at V and 0 bases at J, with 13 bases between the two ends. Germline CDR1 reads MNHNS; CDR2 reads SASEGT. The CDR3 DNA follows: TGTGCCAGCAGTCCAGAGGACCATGCAACTAATGAAAAACTGTTTTTT. It translates to CASSPEDHATNEKLFF.

This clonotype was seen only a few times. The chain's CDR3 is CASSFSGVRYNSPLHF. The CDR3 DNA follows: TGTGCCAGCAGTTTTTCGGGCGTACGCTATAATTCACCCCTCCACTTT. The chain links TRBV28 to TRBJ1-6; D is undetermined. The CDR3 length is 16 residues. The germline V gene encodes CDR1 MDHEN and CDR2 SYDVKM. The ends were cut back, 3 bases at V and 3 bases at J, with 12 bases in the middle.

There are many counts of this clonotype. The chain recombines TRBV10-3 with TRBJ1-1, with 8 bases lining up with TRBD1. V trimming: 6 bases; J trimming: 0 bases; junction bases outside the gene matches: 9. CDR1 and CDR2 (germline): ENHRY, SYGVKD. The length of the CDR3 is 16 residues. Here the CDR3 reads CAIRPRDRRMNTEAFF. The CDR3 nucleotides read TGTGCCATCAGACCCCGGGACAGGCGCATGAACACTGAAGCTTTCTTT.

This clonotype was seen a few times. The chain is built from TRBV5-1 and TRBJ2-2, with TRBD2 identical over 14 bases. The germline gives CDR1 SGHRS, CDR2 YFSETQ. V was pared by 4 bases and J by 2 bases, with 10 bases of the junction left unmatched. The length of the CDR3 is 19 residues. CDR3 sequence: CASSRGLAGDSPNTGELFF. The CDR3 coding sequence is TGCGCCAGCAGCCGGGGACTAGCGGGAGACTCACCTAACACCGGGGAGCTGTTTTTT.

The rearrangement links TRBV19 to TRBJ1-2; D unresolved. Trimming took 3 bases from V and 5 from J, leaving 10 bases between them. The CDR3 is 13 amino acids. Germline V gene sequence: CDR1 LNHDA, CDR2 SQIVND (reference sequence). CDR3 sequence: CASSMQRAYGYTF. For the CDR3, the DNA is TGTGCCAGTAGTATGCAACGAGCATATGGCTACACCTTC.

Concerning this clonotype itself: A single base separates this from a much larger clone, so it may be a read error. The rearrangement uses TRBV28 and TRBJ1-6, with D unclear. This CDR3 is 15 amino acids long. Germline-derived CDR1 and CDR2 are MDHEN and SYDVKM. This chain's CDR3 is CASRTDLSYNSPLQF. The CDR3 DNA reads TGTGCCAGTCGGACGGACTTGAGCTATAATTCACCCCTCCAATTT.

This clonotype came up a few times. The chain joins TRBV6-5 to TRBJ1-6; 8 bases agree with TRBD1. Trimming took 2 bases from V and 10 from J; bases not matched to a gene: 4. The CDR3 sequence is 14 residues long. The germline V gene encodes CDR1 MNHEY and CDR2 SVGAGI. CDR3 region: CASSYDRGGSPLHF. CDR3 sequence (DNA): TGTGCCAGCAGTTACGACAGGGGAGGGTCACCCCTCCACTTT.

This clonotype was counted many times. The chain combines TRBV5-5 with TRBJ1-1, with D maybe TRBD1 (6 bases). V was clipped by 1 base and J by 1 base, with 20 bases between them. This CDR3 has 18 amino acids. Looked up from germline, CDR1 is SGHKS and CDR2 is YYEKEE (reference sequence). The CDR3 region has the DNA TGTGCCAGCAGCTTGTCGGGCGAAATAGGACAGAAGAACACTGAAGCTTTCTTT. Protein: CASSLSGEIGQKNTEAFF.

This clonotype showed up just a few times. The rearrangement links TRBV5-5 to TRBJ2-1; no clear D. The CDR3 totals 13 residues. Germline V lookup: CDR1 SGHKS, CDR2 YYEKEE (reference sequence). V gave up 1 base and J gave up 7 bases, with 9 bases separating them. CDR3 sequence reads: CASSLISGNEQFF. CDR3 nucleotide sequence: TGTGCCAGCAGCTTGATTTCCGGGAATGAGCAGTTCTTC.

The chain has TRBV20-1 and TRBJ2-5; TRBD2 aligns across 9 bases. The CDR3 sequence is 15 residues long. V dropped 3 bases and J dropped 5; count of bases not matched to a gene: 10. CDR1 is DFQATT and CDR2 is SNEGSKA in the germline V gene (reference sequence). The CDR3 loop reads CSARNLAGEGETQYF. The CDR3 bases are TGCAGTGCTAGGAACTTAGCGGGAGAGGGGGAGACCCAGTACTTC.

The J gene is TRBJ1-1, the V gene TRBV7-2; the match to TRBD1 covers 7 bases. This CDR3 is built from 14 residues. Per germline, CDR1 SGHTA and CDR2 FQGNSA. V lost 5 bases, J lost 4 bases, and 7 bases stayed unmatched. The CDR3 loop reads CASSRDSFSTEAFF. For the CDR3, the DNA is TGTGCCAGCAGCCGGGACAGCTTTAGCACTGAAGCTTTCTTT.

This clonotype has just a few counts. The chain recombines TRBV2 with TRBJ2-7; D ambiguous. CDR1 SNHLY and CDR2 FYNNEI come from the germline V gene. Trimming pared 0 bases from V and 1 base from J, leaving 10 bases between. The CDR3 consists of 15 residues. The CDR3 sequence: CASSEAGYSSYEQYF. Here the CDR3 DNA reads TGTGCCAGCAGTGAAGCAGGGTACAGTTCCTACGAGCAGTACTTC.